This paragraph reports one T cell receptor (beta chain). What it recognizes is unknown. This entry is derived from a study of CD8+CD57+ T cells in acquired aplastic anemia. The overall study: Sorted cells (CD4+ and CD8+) yielded DNA amounts that averaged about 3.1 ug.

Points from the study as a whole: Patients and healthy controls showed no significant CD8+ Simpson's diversity difference. Twenty-nine shared CD8+ CDR3s appeared highly expressed within patients' immunodominant clones.

It was patients with CD8+CD57+ cell expansion by flow cytometry who were chosen for sequencing. Each patient carried a diagnosis of severe acquired aplastic anemia. TCR beta VDJ and CDR3 were profiled, and genomic DNA was the template. One entry per CDR3 protein results from TCRdb running MiXCR on the reads. The repertoire has approximately 100,000 distinct CDR3 sequences, 55% to 80% of them found once; the top ten carry approximately 65%. The clonotype comes from a human donor with aplastic anemia. The specimen was sorted CD4+, CD8+, or CD8+CD57+ T cells (not recorded which) from PBMCs.

CDR3 loop: CASSVGGGGSYEQYF. In nucleotides, the CDR3 is TGTGCCAGCAGCGTAGGCGGCGGGGGATCCTACGAGCAGTACTTC. This chain connects TRBV9 to TRBJ2-7, with TRBD2 matching over 7 bases. V shed 0 bases and J 1 base; nucleotides not matched to a gene: 4. The CDR3 consists of 15 residues. In germline, CDR1 is SGDLS, CDR2 YYNGEE.